The clone carrying this TCR beta chain was detected a few times. Its antigen is unknown. In germline, CDR1 is SQVTM, CDR2 ANQGSEA. V was shortened by 7 bases and J by 4 bases, with 17 bases between the two germline ends. The CDR3 loop spans 13 amino acids. Criteria for exclusion of patients were uncontrolled infection, other autoimmune disease, pregnancy or lactation. The diagnostic basis comprised clinical symptoms, serum thyroxine and TRAb, thyroid ultrasound and orbital computed tomography. The sample belongs to a study of T cells in Graves' hyperthyroidism and ophthalmopathy. General study findings and limits: Most expanded thyroid clonotypes above 0.001 recurred in blood. Separation of ophthalmopathy from stable hyperthyroidism was achieved by a 13 V-J model.

RNA transcripts provided the source from which TCR beta CDR3 regions were amplified. A set of HTBI primers served as the primers for a first-round RT-PCR of the TCR CDR3. TCRdb reprocessed the multiplex PCR reads with MiXCR, giving one entry per CDR3 protein. The table lists 500,000 to 800,000 distinct CDR3 sequences, 45% of them singletons, with under 8% in the top ten. This TCR derives from an adult man with Graves' disease, either hyperthyroidism or ophthalmopathy (not recorded which). Sequenced input: peripheral blood or thyroid tissue (not recorded which). The V call is TRBV29-1, the J call TRBJ2-7, with D possibly TRBD2 on 6 matching bases. CDR3 residues: CSAAGSATYEQYF. DNA for the CDR3: TGCAGCGCCGCCGGGAGCGCAACGTACGAGCAGTACTTC.